Listed here are 32 T cell receptor beta chains from one sample, sequenced in a study of T cell responses to AZD1222 COVID-19 vaccine. Sequencing was performed with immunoSEQ multiplex PCR; in TCRdb, only in-frame clones are kept and a portion is missing. This sample carries around 210,000 clones, around 94% of them seen once, and the ten largest clones take 1.7%. Sequenced here: peripheral blood, sampled 28 days after the second dose of the MenACWY control vaccine. These receptors originate from an adult who received the MenACWY meningococcal vaccine as a control.

The gene calls are TRBV20-1 and TRBJ2-7; a weak D match, TRBD1 (5 bases). CDR1 is DFQATT and CDR2 is SNEGSKA in the germline V gene (reference sequence). V lost 5 bases, J lost 4 bases, and 9 bases lay in between. This CDR3 spans 11 amino acids. The CDR3 protein is CSALGAYEQYF. The CDR3, as DNA: TGCAGTGCTCTAGGGGCTTACGAGCAGTACTTC.

The chain couples TRBV19 to TRBJ1-5, with D unresolved. The length of the CDR3 is 13 residues. Germline assignment: CDR1 LNHDA and CDR2 SQIVND (reference sequence). Trimming removed 7 bases from V and 2 bases from J, with 9 bases in between. This CDR3 reads CASNDNGNQPQHF. The CDR3 coding sequence is TGTGCCAGTAATGATAACGGCAATCAGCCCCAGCATTTT.

This clone has a handful of counts. This chain links TRBV29-1 with TRBJ2-7; 7 bases line up with TRBD2. The CDR3 sequence is 12 residues long. Germline CDR1 is SQVTM and CDR2 is ANQGSEA. With V trimmed by 6 bases and J by 2 bases, 4 bases remained unmatched. CDR3 residues: CSVGLSAYEQYF. The CDR3 coding sequence is TGCAGCGTGGGACTATCTGCCTACGAGCAGTACTTC.

With respect to this clone: The junction differs from germline at one of its ends, possibly a read error. The chain couples TRBV5-6 to TRBJ2-7; D gene ambiguous. The CDR3 has 15 amino acids. Per germline, CDR1 SGHDT and CDR2 YYEEEE. The CDR3 DNA reads as TGTGCCAGCAGCTTGGGAGCCAGCTACACTACGAGCGATGGCTTC. As protein: CASSLGASYTTSDGF.

The CDR3 nucleotides read TGCGGCTCAATCAGCGCTTACAATGAGCAGTTCTTC. Residues: CGSISAYNEQFF. The J gene is TRBJ2-1, the V gene TRBV29-1; D remains unclear. CDR3 size: 12 residues. CDR1 is SQVTM and CDR2 is ANQGSEA in the germline V gene.

The chain links TRBV5-4 to TRBJ2-5; the D is unclear. Trimming removed 0 bases from V and 5 bases from J, with 17 bases in between. Looked up from germline, CDR1 is SGHNT and CDR2 is YYREEE (reference sequence). CDR3 size: 16 residues. The CDR3 region is CASSLGRGGVLETQYF. As DNA, the CDR3 is TGTGCCAGCAGCTTGGGACGCGGCGGCGTTTTGGAGACCCAGTACTTC.

This sequence joins TRBV3-1 (or the pseudogene TRBV3-2) and TRBJ2-1, with D possibly being TRBD2 (6 bases). CDR1 is LGHDT, CDR2 YNNKEL, per germline (reference sequence). The CDR3 loop spans 15 amino acids. V was trimmed by 5 bases and J by 0 bases, leaving 11 bases between them. This chain's CDR3 is CASSRLGSSYNEQFF. For the CDR3, the DNA is TGTGCCAGCAGCAGACTAGGGAGCTCCTACAATGAGCAGTTCTTC.

The rearrangement joins TRBV3-1 (or the pseudogene TRBV3-2) to TRBJ2-5; the D is unclear. The germline CDR1 and CDR2 sequences are LGHDT and YNNKEL (reference sequence). V was pared by 1 base and J by 4 bases, with 4 bases between. The CDR3 totals 12 residues. The CDR3 sequence: CASSQGPETQYF. DNA of the CDR3: TGTGCCAGCAGCCAAGGTCCAGAGACCCAGTACTTC.

The chain joins TRBV14 to TRBJ2-1; no clear D. Deletions cut 0 bases from V and 10 bases from J, with 7 bases between. The germline V gene has CDR1 SGHDN and CDR2 FVKESK. CDR3 length: 12 amino acids. CDR3 bases: TGTGCCAGCAGCCAAGATATAGGAGAGCAGTTCTTC. Its translation is CASSQDIGEQFF.

V gene TRBV18 combines with J gene TRBJ2-2, with D possibly matching TRBD2 (5 bases). The CDR3 is 16 amino acids. CDR1 KGHSH and CDR2 LQKENI come from the germline V gene. V shed 2 bases and J shed 4 bases, with 14 bases lying between them. The CDR3 reads CASSPVRVGTTGELFF. CDR3 nucleotide sequence: TGTGCCAGCTCACCAGTGAGGGTTGGTACCACCGGGGAGCTGTTTTTT.

The CDR3, as DNA: TGTGCCAGCAGTACCAGCACCGGGGAGCTGTTTTTT. Its protein product is CASSTSTGELFF. This chain links TRBV2 with TRBJ2-2; D call uncertain. Germline assignment: CDR1 SNHLY and CDR2 FYNNEI. The CDR3 extends over 12 amino acids. V gave up 5 bases and J gave up 4 bases, with 5 bases separating them.

The CDR3 nucleotides read TGTGCCAGCAGTCTTTTGGGATTTCAGCCCCAGCATTTT. Protein: CASSLLGFQPQHF. The chain employs TRBV28 and TRBJ1-5; D uncertain. Trimming stripped 5 bases from V and 6 bases from J, with 11 bases between. Germline CDR1 and CDR2: MDHEN and SYDVKM. The CDR3 runs 13 residues.

The genes are TRBV2 and TRBJ2-7, with TRBD1 identical over 12 bases. Germline V gives CDR1 SNHLY, CDR2 FYNNEI. This CDR3 comprises 16 residues. The V and J ends lost 2 bases and 5 bases, in that order; junction bases with no gene match: 7. DNA for the CDR3: TGTGCCAGCAGTGAATCTATTGGGACAGGGGGCCACGAGCAGTACTTC. Protein sequence: CASSESIGTGGHEQYF.

V gene TRBV21-1 combines with J gene TRBJ1-5. TRBV21-1 is designated a pseudogene. CDR3 length: 17 residues. CDR3 DNA sequence: TGTGCCAGCAGCAAAGCGGATGAAAGGGATAGCAATCAGCCCCAGCATTTT. This gives the protein CASSKADERDSNQPQHF.

In DNA, the CDR3 is TGTGCCAGCAGCGTAGCTGGGACAGGGTCGGGTGGCTACACCTTC. It codes for CASSVAGTGSGGYTF. The chain has TRBV9 and TRBJ1-2, with 9 bases lining up with TRBD1. CDR3 size: 15 residues. Germline-derived CDR1 and CDR2 are SGDLS and YYNGEE. The V and J ends lost 0 bases and 7 bases, in that order; junction bases with no gene match: 7. Combining the CDR3 with reference TRBV9 and TRBJ1-2 gives the whole variable domain DSGVTQTPKHLITATGQRVTLRCSPRSGDLSVYWYQQSLDQGLQFLIQYYNGEERAKGNILERFSAQQFPDLHSELNLSSLELGDSALYFCASSVAGTGSGGYTFGSGTRLTVV.

The chain couples TRBV27 to TRBJ2-7, with D hard to call. From germline, CDR1 is MNHEY and CDR2 SMNVEV (reference sequence). V lost 6 bases and J lost 3, with 9 bases in between. The length of the CDR3 is 12 residues. DNA for the CDR3: TGTGCCAGCAGGTCGGGCCACTACGAGCAGTACTTC. This sequence encodes CASRSGHYEQYF.

The chain recombines TRBV6-5 with TRBJ1-4; D not resolved. The CDR3 covers 15 residues. Germline lookup yields CDR1 MNHEY and CDR2 SVGAGI. The V and J ends lost 6 bases and 0 bases respectively, with 11 bases between them. This chain's CDR3 is CASSRRQATNEKLFF. The CDR3 DNA follows: TGTGCCAGCAGCCGACGACAAGCAACTAATGAAAAACTGTTTTTT.

CDR3 DNA: TGTGCCAGCAGCGGGACTAGTCTCTCCTACGAGCAGTACTTC. It is translated as CASSGTSLSYEQYF. The chain recombines TRBV13 with TRBJ2-7; 8 positions match TRBD2. In germline, CDR1 is PRHDT, CDR2 FYEKMQ (reference sequence). The V segment lost 5 bases and the J segment 0 bases; nucleotides outside the gene matches: 3. This CDR3 comprises 14 residues.

The V gene is TRBV10-3, the J gene TRBJ1-2; D may be TRBD1 (5 bases). This CDR3 comprises 15 residues. In germline, CDR1 is ENHRY, CDR2 SYGVKD. V shed 7 bases and J shed 1 base, with 16 bases lying between them. CDR3 amino acids: CAIKDQTDVNYGYTF. The CDR3 coding sequence is TGTGCCATCAAAGACCAGACAGACGTTAACTATGGCTACACCTTC.

The chain joins TRBV28 to TRBJ2-1; D remains ambiguous. V lost 4 bases, J lost 7 bases, and 11 bases lay in between. Germline CDR1 and CDR2: MDHEN and SYDVKM. This CDR3 region has 13 residues. The CDR3 sequence is CASSSPTVNEQFF. CDR3 DNA: TGTGCCAGCAGTTCCCCGACCGTTAATGAGCAGTTCTTC.

The V and J genes are TRBV6-2 or TRBV6-3 and TRBJ2-1; tentative D call: TRBD2 (6 bases). The CDR3 contains 17 residues. Germline CDR1 is MNHEY and CDR2 is SVGEGT. Between the trimmed V and J ends, which lost 0 bases and 4 bases, there was a span of 16 bases. The CDR3, as DNA: TGTGCCAGCAGTTACTCATTTGAAGGGACTCCTTACAATGAGCAGTTCTTC. Protein sequence: CASSYSFEGTPYNEQFF.

The V and J genes are TRBV27 and TRBJ2-7; 7 bases are a match to TRBD1. Germline V CDR1 and CDR2: MNHEY, SMNVEV (reference sequence). This CDR3 has 15 amino acids. Unmatched junction bases numbered 2, after V lost 0 bases and J lost 0 bases. The CDR3 coding sequence is TGTGCCAGCAGTTTATCAGGGGGCTTCTCCTACGAGCAGTACTTC. Its translation: CASSLSGGFSYEQYF.

The rearrangement uses TRBV29-1 and TRBJ1-1; 9 bases map to TRBD1. This CDR3 has 12 residues. Losses at the gene ends were 5 bases for V and 11 bases for J; bases not matched to a gene: 9. The germline CDR1 and CDR2 sequences are SQVTM and ANQGSEA. This chain's CDR3 is CSVPDRGYGAFF. CDR3 nucleotide sequence: TGCAGCGTTCCCGACAGGGGGTATGGGGCTTTCTTT.

Notes on this clone: The same CDR3 also results from other DNA sequences found in this sample. This chain uses TRBV19 with TRBJ1-2; 10 positions match TRBD1. The V segment lost 6 bases and the J segment 3 bases; nucleotides outside the gene matches: 4. Germline V gene lookup returns CDR1 LNHDA and CDR2 SQIVND (reference sequence). The CDR3 is 14 amino acids. The CDR3 spells CASRRTGGDYGYTF. CDR3 nucleotide sequence: TGTGCCAGTAGGAGGACAGGGGGGGACTATGGCTACACCTTC.

The gene calls are TRBV18 and TRBJ1-3; 8 positions match TRBD1. Germline CDR1 is KGHSH and CDR2 is LQKENI. J was trimmed by 8 bases and V by 6 bases; bases with no gene match: 9. The CDR3 spans 14 residues. The CDR3 DNA follows: TGTGCCAGCTCGCTACAGGGGGTCAAGGACACCATATATTTT. Translated: CASSLQGVKDTIYF.

The chain has TRBV5-1 and TRBJ1-1, with unresolved D. This CDR3 comprises 15 residues. V lost 1 base to trimming and J lost 4 bases, with 14 bases between them. The germline CDR1 and CDR2 sequences are SGHRS and YFSETQ. DNA of the CDR3: TGCGCCAGCAGCTTGTTGGAGGGCCTGGGCACTGAAGCTTTCTTT. Its protein product is CASSLLEGLGTEAFF.

Written as DNA, the CDR3 is TGTGCCAGCAGCTCGCTCACTTACCAAGAGACCCAGTACTTC. It specifies CASSSLTYQETQYF. The gene calls are TRBV5-4 and TRBJ2-5; no reliable D call. Germline CDR1 reads SGHNT; CDR2 reads YYREEE (reference sequence). The CDR3 loop spans 14 amino acids. Deletions cut 3 bases from V and 0 bases from J, with 9 bases between.

The chain is built from TRBV11-2 and TRBJ2-7, with TRBD1 as a possible D gene (5 bases). Germline CDR1 and CDR2: SGHAT and FQNNGV. The length of the CDR3 is 16 residues. The V end was cut by 2 bases, the J end by 0 bases, with 14 bases between. This CDR3 is CASSLQLDMNSYEQYF. CDR3 coding DNA: TGTGCCAGCAGCTTACAGTTGGACATGAACTCCTACGAGCAGTACTTC. The whole variable domain, remainder taken from reference TRBV11-2 and TRBJ2-7, is EAGVAQSPRYKIIEKRQSVAFWCNPISGHATLYWYQQILGQGPKLLIQFQNNGVVDDSQLPKDRFSAERLKGVDSTLKIQPAKLEDSAVYLCASSLQLDMNSYEQYFGPGTRLTVT.

CDR3 bases: TGCGCCAGCAGCCAAGATATCGCAGGGGTTGGGGAAAAACTGTTTTTT. It translates to CASSQDIAGVGEKLFF. The gene calls are TRBV4-3 and TRBJ1-4; tentatively, D is TRBD1 (6 bases). V dropped 0 bases and J dropped 8 bases, with 16 bases sitting between them. This CDR3 spans 16 amino acids. From germline, CDR1 is LGHNA and CDR2 YSLEER.

This chain uses TRBV5-4 with TRBJ1-1, with a possible D match to TRBD1 (6 bases). Trimming stripped 5 bases from V and 1 base from J, with 18 bases between. CDR3 length: 16 residues. Germline CDR1 and CDR2: SGHNT and YYREEE (reference sequence). The CDR3 bases are TGTGCCAGCAGTATGGACAGTGGGAATCGGAACACTGAAGCTTTCTTT. Its translation is CASSMDSGNRNTEAFF.

V gene TRBV24-1 combines with J gene TRBJ2-3, with D hard to call. CDR3 length: 12 amino acids. Germline-derived CDR1 and CDR2 are KGHDR and SFDVKD. V lost 7 bases to trimming and J lost 0 bases, with 4 bases between them. The CDR3 DNA reads TGTGCCACCAGCGAAAGCACAGATACGCAGTATTTT. This gives the protein CATSESTDTQYF.

The V call is TRBV5-1, the J call TRBJ2-7; 9 bases are a match to TRBD1. The germline CDR1 and CDR2 sequences are SGHRS and YFSETQ. This CDR3 has 18 residues. The junction had 14 bases not matched to a gene; V was cut back by 2 bases and J by 2 bases. The CDR3 region has the DNA TGCGCCAGCAGCTTCGGGACAGGGCCAACAGGAGGGACCTACGAGCAGTACTTC. Protein product: CASSFGTGPTGGTYEQYF. Combining the CDR3 with reference TRBV5-1 and TRBJ2-7 gives the whole variable domain KAGVTQTPRYLIKTRGQQVTLSCSPISGHRSVSWYQQTPGQGLQFLFEYFSETQRNKGNFPGRFSGRQFSNSRSEMNVSTLELGDSALYLCASSFGTGPTGGTYEQYFGPGTRLTVT.